This T cell receptor beta chain was recorded in a study of cytomegalovirus exposure and HLA in healthy donors. Study-wide results and caveats: The authors later found TCR association rates varying by HLA locus, with DRB1 most and HLA-C fewest.

PCR primers comprised 60 Vbeta and 13 Jbeta primers. TCRdb's table, derived via immunoSEQ multiplex PCR, lists solely in-frame clones and lacks some. The table has 90,000 to 130,000 clones, around 80% seen once. Remarks on this clone: Its antigen is undetermined. This CDR3 is also generated by other DNA sequences in the sample.

The junction had 1 base not matched to a gene; V was cut back by 2 bases and J by 3 bases. The CDR3 covers 14 residues. Per the germline V gene, CDR1 is SGDLS and CDR2 is YYNGEE. The sequence was collected from a man younger than 45 in good health and CMV-seropositive. The chain couples TRBV9 to TRBJ2-7, with 11 bases matching TRBD2. Sequencing was carried out using PBMCs. CDR3 DNA sequence: TGTGCCAGCAGCGTGACTAGCGGGGACTACGAGCAGTACTTC. Translated: CASSVTSGDYEQYF.